One T cell receptor beta chain is described in this entry. TCR beta CDR3 regions were amplified from RNA. The HTBI set primed first-round TCR CDR3 RT-PCR. One entry per CDR3 protein, called by TCRdb with MiXCR from the multiplex PCR reads. Of 800,000 or so distinct CDR3 sequences in the sample, around 39% were seen once. Trimming took 2 bases from V and 6 from J; bases not matched to a gene: 7. This CDR3 contains 15 residues. The record originates from a study of T cells in Graves' hyperthyroidism and ophthalmopathy. J is TRBJ1-5 and V is TRBV12-3 or TRBV12-4, with 7 nucleotides matching TRBD1. Sequencing was carried out using blood. The clonotype originates from a man aged 18 to 29 with Graves' hyperthyroidism. For the CDR3, the DNA is TGTGCCAGCAGTTTAATCACAGGGGACGGTCAGCCCCAGCATTTT. Amino acids: CASSLITGDGQPQHF.